A single sample is the source of the 9 T cell receptor beta chains below, sequenced in a study of cytomegalovirus exposure and HLA in healthy donors. The PCR had 60 Vbeta and 13 Jbeta primers. Repertoires were generated with immunoSEQ multiplex PCR, while TCRdb's copy carries only in-frame clones and drops some. This sample's table has 200,000 or so clones. The sample consisted of PBMCs. These receptors all stem from a boy aged 5-17 years in good health and CMV-seronegative.

J is TRBJ2-2 and V is TRBV2; perhaps D is TRBD1 or TRBD2 (5 bases each). The CDR3 contains 14 residues. With 7 bases removed from V and 2 bases from J, the gap between germline ends came to 11 bases. Per the germline V gene, CDR1 is SNHLY and CDR2 is FYNNEI. In DNA form, the CDR3 reads TGTGCCAGCAATGAGGGGCCAAACACCGGGGAGCTGTTTTTT. Its translation is CASNEGPNTGELFF.

The rearrangement joins TRBV5-1 to TRBJ2-2; 9 bases are a match to TRBD2. Unmatched junction bases numbered 11, after V lost 4 bases and J lost 4 bases. CDR3 length equals 17 residues. Germline-derived CDR1 and CDR2 are SGHRS and YFSETQ. The CDR3 loop reads CASSGPLGGGATGELFF. The CDR3 DNA sequence: TGCGCCAGCAGCGGACCGCTGGGCGGGGGGGCCACCGGGGAGCTGTTTTTT.

J is TRBJ2-1 and V is TRBV20-1, with 8 bases matching TRBD1. The CDR3 has 11 amino acids. Per the germline V gene, CDR1 is DFQATT and CDR2 is SNEGSKA (reference sequence). Trimming at V came to 7 bases and at J to 6 bases, leaving 2 bases not matched to a gene. The CDR3 spells CSGTGGNEQFF. In nucleotides, the CDR3 is TGCAGTGGCACAGGGGGCAATGAGCAGTTCTTC.

The chain carries TRBV4-3 and TRBJ1-6; D remains ambiguous. This CDR3 is built from 15 residues. The V and J ends lost 1 base and 0 bases respectively, with 4 bases between them. Germline V gene data show CDR1 as LGHNA and CDR2 as YSLEER. The CDR3 spells CASSQGPSYNSPLHF. The CDR3 DNA reads TGCGCCAGCAGCCAAGGGCCCTCCTATAATTCACCCCTCCACTTT.

The V gene is TRBV27, the J gene TRBJ1-2; 7 bases are a match to TRBD1. The J segment lost 1 base and the V segment lost 5 bases, leaving 7 bases of the junction unmatched. The CDR3 contains 15 residues. CDR1 is MNHEY and CDR2 is SMNVEV in the germline V gene (reference sequence). The CDR3 DNA sequence: TGTGCCAGCAGTGAAGGACAGGCCTTTAACTATGGCTACACCTTC. It specifies CASSEGQAFNYGYTF.

This rearrangement joins TRBV9 to TRBJ1-3, with D perhaps matching TRBD1 (5 bases). Germline V gives CDR1 SGDLS, CDR2 YYNGEE. This CDR3 comprises 15 residues. Trimming left V 0 bases short and J 3 bases short, with 10 bases between. In nucleotides, the CDR3 is TGTGCCAGCAGCGTAGGTTGGGGACTTGGAAACACCATATATTTT. Residues: CASSVGWGLGNTIYF.

V gene TRBV13 combines with J gene TRBJ1-3; D possibly corresponds to TRBD1 (5 bases). V lost 4 bases and J lost 8, with 18 bases in between. Germline CDR1 is PRHDT and CDR2 is FYEKMQ (reference sequence). The CDR3 loop spans 15 amino acids. CDR3 sequence (DNA): TGTGCCAGCAGCTCTCCAACAGGACCAGGAGACACCATATATTTT. This encodes CASSSPTGPGDTIYF.

This chain connects TRBV6-5 to TRBJ2-1, with 10 bases identical to TRBD2. Germline CDR1 and CDR2: MNHEY and SVGAGI. There are 15 residues in the CDR3. The ends lost 11 bases at V and 7 bases at J; junction bases unmatched: 14. The CDR3 DNA follows: TGTGCCGTAGGGCCGGGACTAGCGATGAGTAATGAGCAGTTCTTC. Translation gives CAVGPGLAMSNEQFF.

The rearrangement uses TRBV2 and TRBJ1-5; a possible D gene is TRBD1 (5 bases). CDR1 and CDR2 from the germline V gene are SNHLY and FYNNEI. The CDR3 extends over 15 amino acids. Trimming cost V 8 bases and J 2 bases, with 16 bases left between them. This CDR3 is CASGSGEPGNQPQHF. The CDR3, as DNA: TGTGCCAGCGGCTCGGGGGAGCCGGGCAATCAGCCCCAGCATTTT.